This T cell receptor beta chain appears in the sequencing data of a study of TIL therapy for anti-PD-1-resistant metastatic lung cancer. Study details: Most patients had lung adenocarcinoma; a handful of tumors were EGFR-mutant, two ALK-rearranged; half smoked currently or formerly. Study-wide findings and caveats: TIL cultures after expansion showed higher clonality and lower diversity than baseline tumor (median around 6% vs 30%). Many TIL product clones were absent from baseline tumor, suggesting clonal contraction.

V was clipped by 0 bases and J by 4 bases, with 9 bases between them. There are 14 residues in the CDR3. Per germline, CDR1 LGHNA and CDR2 YSLEER. Time point noted: pre-treatment sample, taken before nivolumab and TIL therapy. Most excised metastases sampled were pleural nodules or supraclavicular lymph nodes. Patients then received nivolumab; progressors got lymphodepletion, TIL and IL-2. As for this clone: As yet, its antigen is unknown.

The libraries were made with immunoSEQ v3. Here immunoSEQ multiplex PCR was the method, and the copy in TCRdb shows in-frame clones only, minus some. In the table there are 6,000 to 7,500 clones, 62% of which are singletons. The origin of this receptor is a person aged 25 to 85 with non-small cell lung cancer. The chain uses TRBV4-3 and TRBJ2-5; either TRBD1 or TRBD2 may fit D (6 bases each). The sequencing used tumor tissue, collected at baseline. The CDR3 nucleotides are TGCGCCAGCAGCCAAGAAGGGGGGTCAGAGACCCAGTACTTC. It specifies CASSQEGGSETQYF.